The TCR beta chain under discussion was sequenced for a study of response to subunit inactivated influenza vaccine. Study results and caveats: Few new T cells, the authors suggested, are recruited by each seasonal influenza vaccination.

This clonotype was recorded a few times. Antigen unknown. TCRdb used MiXCR to reprocess the RT-PCR reads, holding one entry per CDR3 protein. The sample shows about 530,000 distinct CDR3 sequences, 10% to 15% of them seen only once. CDR1 and CDR2 from the germline V gene are SGHRS and YFSETQ. Trimming pared 2 bases from V and 2 bases from J, leaving 10 bases between. CDR3 length: 14 amino acids. The rearrangement joins TRBV5-1 to TRBJ1-2; D may be TRBD1 (6 bases). This specimen consisted of PBMCs from blood, obtained 35 to 45 days after vaccination. The clonotype was recovered from a man aged 50-59 years who received an inactivated influenza vaccine. Written as DNA, the CDR3 is TGCGCCAGCAGCTTCCCTGGACAGAACTATGGCTACACCTTC. The encoded protein is CASSFPGQNYGYTF.